This T cell receptor (beta chain) was profiled in a study of identical twins. Study-level results: Researchers reported excess low generation probability among twin-shared out-of-frame alpha sequences.

Notes on this clonotype: Antigen: not known.

In germline, CDR1 is DFQATT, CDR2 SNEGSKA (reference sequence). This CDR3 comprises 19 residues. V dropped 1 base and J dropped 3; count of bases not matched to a gene: 18. Via MiXCR, TCRdb re-called the 5' RACE reads, giving one row per CDR3 protein. The sample records some 460,000 distinct CDR3 sequences, about 14% being singletons. These data were also reused for a study on yellow fever vaccine responses in identical twins.

Sequences were obtained from CD4+ T cells sorted from blood. The chain recombines TRBV20-1 with TRBJ2-3; 8 bases map to TRBD2. The TCR originated in a woman between 18 and 29 years old in good health. This chain's CDR3 is CSARVSSGLAGALTDTQYF. CDR3 nucleotides: TGCAGTGCTAGAGTGTCCTCCGGGCTAGCGGGCGCGTTAACAGATACGCAGTATTTT.